This T cell receptor beta chain was found in a study of tumor-infiltrating lymphocytes in primary liver carcinoma. Deletions cut 6 bases from V and 4 bases from J, with 10 bases between. Germline CDR1 LNHDA, CDR2 SQIVND (reference sequence). The CDR3 consists of 13 residues. A primer in the constant region served to generate TCR beta cDNA from about 480 ng of total RNA. Nested multiplex PCR, run for three rounds with slightly modified ARM-PCR, yielded TCR beta libraries. The first two PCR rounds used TRBV1-TRBV30 primers with a Cbeta primer, approximately 10 cycles each. From the multiplex PCR reads, TCRdb called clonotypes with MiXCR, one entry per CDR3 protein. The repertoire holds over 250,000 distinct CDR3 sequences, with more than 55% as singletons. Both blood RNA, taken from unsorted whole blood, and germline DNA were extracted.

The TCR was taken from a woman aged 25 to 39 with primary liver carcinoma and hepatitis B virus infection. Sequencing was carried out using peripheral blood. The V call is TRBV19, the J call TRBJ1-5; D gene ambiguous. This CDR3 is CASSRLGNQPQHF. For the CDR3, the DNA is TGTGCCAGTAGCAGGTTGGGAAATCAGCCCCAGCATTTT.